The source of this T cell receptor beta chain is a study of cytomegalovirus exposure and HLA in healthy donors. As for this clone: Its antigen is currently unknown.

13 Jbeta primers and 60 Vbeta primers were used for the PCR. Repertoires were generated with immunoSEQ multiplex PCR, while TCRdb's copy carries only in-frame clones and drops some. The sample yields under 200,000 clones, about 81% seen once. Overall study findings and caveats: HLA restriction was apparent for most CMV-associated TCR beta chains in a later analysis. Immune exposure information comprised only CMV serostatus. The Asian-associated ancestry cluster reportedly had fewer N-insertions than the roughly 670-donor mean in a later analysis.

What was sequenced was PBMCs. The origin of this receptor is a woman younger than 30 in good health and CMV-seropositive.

CDR3 nucleotides: TGTGCCAGCAGCTTGGCTTATAGCGGGACAGATACGCAGTATTTT. It yields the protein CASSLAYSGTDTQYF. V is TRBV7-3 and J is TRBJ2-3; 7 bases agree with TRBD2. This CDR3 is 15 amino acids long. The J segment lost 3 bases and the V segment lost 3 bases, leaving 6 bases of the junction unmatched. CDR1 is SGHTA, CDR2 FQGTGA, per germline.